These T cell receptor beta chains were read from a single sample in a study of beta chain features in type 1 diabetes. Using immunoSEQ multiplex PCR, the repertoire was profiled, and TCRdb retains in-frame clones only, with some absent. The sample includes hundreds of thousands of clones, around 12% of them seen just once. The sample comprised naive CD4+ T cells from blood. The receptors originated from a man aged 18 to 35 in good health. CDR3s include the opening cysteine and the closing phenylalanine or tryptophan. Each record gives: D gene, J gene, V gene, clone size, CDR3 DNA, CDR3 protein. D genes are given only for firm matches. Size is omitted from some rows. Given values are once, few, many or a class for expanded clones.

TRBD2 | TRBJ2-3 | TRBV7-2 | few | TGTGCCAGCAGCTCGAGGACTAGCGGGAGAGTGAATACGCAGTATTTT | CASSSRTSGRVNTQYF
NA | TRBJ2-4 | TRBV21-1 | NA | TGTGCCAGCTGGCATAACAGGGGGCACGTTTTGATTCAGTACTTC | CASWHNRGHVLIQYF
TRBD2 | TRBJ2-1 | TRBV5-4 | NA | TGTGCCAGCAGCCTAATAGCGGGGAGGGGTGAGCAGTTCTTC | CASSLIAGRGEQFF
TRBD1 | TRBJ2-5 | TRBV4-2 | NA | TGTGCCAGCAGCCAACTACAGGGGCAAGAGACCCAGTACTTC | CASSQLQGQETQYF
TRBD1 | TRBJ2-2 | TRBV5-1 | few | TGCGCCAGCAGCTTGGTACCAGGGGGTACCGGGGAGCTGTTTTTT | CASSLVPGGTGELFF
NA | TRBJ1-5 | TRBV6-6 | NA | TGTGCCAGCACCTCGTCTATCCGAAGCAATCAGCCCCAGCATTTT | CASTSSIRSNQPQHF
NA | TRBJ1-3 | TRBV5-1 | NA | TGCGCCAGCAAGCAGGTTGCCGGAAACACCATATATTTT | CASKQVAGNTIYF
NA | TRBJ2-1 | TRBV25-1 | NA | TGTGCCAGCAGTGCGTACTCAGAGCAGTTCTTC | CASSAYSEQFF
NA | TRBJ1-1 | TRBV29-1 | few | TGCAGCGTCACCAATTACGACAGTGAAGCTTTCTTT | CSVTNYDSEAFF
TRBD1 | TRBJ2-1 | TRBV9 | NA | TGTGCCAGCAGCGTTTCTGGACAGGGCTACAATGAGCAGTTCTTC | CASSVSGQGYNEQFF
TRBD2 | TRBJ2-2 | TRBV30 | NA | TGTGCCTGGAGCGATCTAGCGGACACCGGGGAGCTGTTTTTT | CAWSDLADTGELFF
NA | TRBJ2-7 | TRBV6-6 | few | TGTGCCAGCAGTTACGCGGGTCAAATCGGCAACGAGCAGTACTTC | CASSYAGQIGNEQYF
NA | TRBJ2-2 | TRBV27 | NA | TGTGCCAGCAGTCCTCGGCGACTGGAATTGAACACCGGGGAGCTGTTTTTT | CASSPRRLELNTGELFF
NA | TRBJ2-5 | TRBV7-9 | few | TGTGCCAGCAGCTTGGCCGGGTCCATTGAGACCCAGTACTTC | CASSLAGSIETQYF
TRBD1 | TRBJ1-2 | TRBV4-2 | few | TGTGCCAGCAGCCACCTACAGGGACAGCATTCTAACTATGGCTACACCTTC | CASSHLQGQHSNYGYTF
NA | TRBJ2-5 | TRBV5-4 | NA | TGTGCCAGCAGCCCCTCGGAGACCCAGTACTTC | CASSPSETQYF
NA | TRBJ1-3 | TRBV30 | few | TGTGCCTGGGGTACAGGAGGAAACACCATATATTTT | CAWGTGGNTIYF
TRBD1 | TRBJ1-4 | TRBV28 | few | TGTGCCAGCGAAGGGGGCACTAATGAAAAACTGTTTTTT | CASEGGTNEKLFF
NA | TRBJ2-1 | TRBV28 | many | TGTGCCAGCCGGGGAAGCTCCTACAATGAGCAGTTCTTC | CASRGSSYNEQFF
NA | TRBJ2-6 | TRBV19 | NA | TGTGCCAGTACAGGATTCTTCTCTGGGGCCAACGTCCTGACTTTC | CASTGFFSGANVLTF
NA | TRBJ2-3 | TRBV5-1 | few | TGCGCCAGCAGCTCGGGCTTACAGGTGGATACGCAGTATTTT | CASSSGLQVDTQYF
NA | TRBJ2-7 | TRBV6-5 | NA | TGTGCCAGCAGTTTCGCCAGGGAAACCCACGAGCAGTACTTC | CASSFARETHEQYF
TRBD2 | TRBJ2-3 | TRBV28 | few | TGTGCCAGCCGTATCACCCGGGCTAGCGGACGAGATACGCAGTATTTT | CASRITRASGRDTQYF
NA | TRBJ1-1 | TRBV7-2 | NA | TGTGCCAGCAGCCCAAAAGCCACCGAGGTATCAGAAGCTTTCTTT | CASSPKATEVSEAFF
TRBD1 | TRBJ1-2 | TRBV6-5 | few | TGTGCCAGCCTGGGACAGGGAAATCCTAACTATGGCTACACCTTC | CASLGQGNPNYGYTF
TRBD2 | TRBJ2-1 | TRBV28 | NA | TGTGCCAGCCGGAGCGGGGCAGGGAATGAGCAGTTCTTC | CASRSGAGNEQFF
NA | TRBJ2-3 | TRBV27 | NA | TGTGCCAGCAGTTTATCGGTGGCAGGGTCCGCAGATACGCAGTATTTT | CASSLSVAGSADTQYF